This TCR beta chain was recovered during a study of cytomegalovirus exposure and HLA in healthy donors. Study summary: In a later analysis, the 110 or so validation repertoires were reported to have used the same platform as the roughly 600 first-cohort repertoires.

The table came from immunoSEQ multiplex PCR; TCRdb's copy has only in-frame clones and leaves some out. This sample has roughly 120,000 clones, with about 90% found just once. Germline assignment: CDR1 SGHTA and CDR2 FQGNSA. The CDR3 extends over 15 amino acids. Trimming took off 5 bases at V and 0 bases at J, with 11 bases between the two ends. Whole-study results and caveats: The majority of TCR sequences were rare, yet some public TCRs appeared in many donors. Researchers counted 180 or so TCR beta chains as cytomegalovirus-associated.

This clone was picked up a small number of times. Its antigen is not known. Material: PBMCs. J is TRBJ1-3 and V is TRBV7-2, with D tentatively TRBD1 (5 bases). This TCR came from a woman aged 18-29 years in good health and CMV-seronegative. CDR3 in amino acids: CASSPVGGSGNTIYF. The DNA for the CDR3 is TGTGCCAGCAGCCCAGTGGGGGGCTCTGGAAACACCATATATTTT. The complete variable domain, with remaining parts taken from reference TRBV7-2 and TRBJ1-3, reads GAGVSQSPSNKVTEKGKDVELRCDPISGHTALYWYRQSLGQGLEFLIYFQGNSAPDKSGLPSDRFSAERTGGSVSTLTIQRTQQEDSAVYLCASSPVGGSGNTIYFGEGSWLTVV.